This T cell receptor (beta chain) was sequenced in a study of OX40 agonist ivuxolimab in advanced cancers. Study-wide points: In the 0.1 to 3.0 mg/kg range, CD4+ and CD8+ blood T cells had expanded clonally by week 6.

Profiled with immunoSEQ multiplex PCR; TCRdb holds only in-frame clones, not every one. Of 80,000 or so clones listed, 85% to 95% are singletons. Remarks on this clone: Antigen specificity is unknown.

Trimming shortened V by 0 bases and J by 0 bases, and 11 bases separated the two germline ends. Per germline, CDR1 LGHNA and CDR2 YSLEER. The length of the CDR3 is 17 residues. The sequences come from CD4+ or CD8+ T cells sorted from blood, collected in a trial of the OX40 agonist ivuxolimab. This TCR came from an adult with an advanced solid tumor such as melanoma, head and neck, liver or kidney cancer. This chain connects TRBV4-3 to TRBJ2-2; D might be TRBD2 (6 bases). CDR3 protein: CASSQDKRTTNTGELFF. DNA of the CDR3: TGCGCCAGCAGCCAAGATAAGCGGACTACGAACACCGGGGAGCTGTTTTTT.